These 6 T cell receptor beta chains were sequenced from one sample in a study of STAT5B mutations in CD4+ large granular lymphocyte leukemia. Profiled with immunoSEQ multiplex PCR; TCRdb holds only in-frame clones, not every one. The sample yields about 34,000 clones, approximately 74% seen once. Sequences were obtained from CD4+ T cells from blood buffy coats. These receptors came from a human donor in good health.

This clone has only a few counts. The V and J genes are TRBV6-1 and TRBJ1-2, with D possibly TRBD1 on 5 matching bases. CDR3 size: 13 residues. Trimming removed 1 base at V and 7 bases at J, with 10 bases between. Germline CDR1 is MNHNS and CDR2 is SASEGT. The CDR3 is CASSEVDNLGYTF. DNA of the CDR3: TGTGCCAGCAGTGAAGTGGACAACCTTGGCTACACCTTC.

In this sample, this clone turned up once. The chain is built from TRBV19 and TRBJ1-1; 8 bases line up with TRBD1. The germline V gene encodes CDR1 LNHDA and CDR2 SQIVND (reference sequence). The CDR3 totals 14 residues. J gave up 4 bases and V 5 bases, and 6 bases lay outside the gene matches. Here the CDR3 DNA reads TGTGCCAGTAGTCTGAGTACAGGGGGCACTGAAGCTTTCTTT. It encodes CASSLSTGGTEAFF. Together with reference TRBV19 and TRBJ1-1, the CDR3 gives the full variable domain: DGGITQSPKYLFRKEGQNVTLSCEQNLNHDAMYWYRQDPGQGLRLIYYSQIVNDFQKGDIAEGYSVSREKKESFPLTVTSAQKNPTAFYLCASSLSTGGTEAFFGQGTRLTVV.

The chain recombines TRBV7-2 with TRBJ1-1, with D unresolved. Trimming shortened V by 2 bases and J by 5 bases, and 12 bases separated the two germline ends. From germline, CDR1 is SGHTA and CDR2 FQGNSA. The CDR3 is 14 amino acids. The CDR3: CASSLTGRDTEAFF. The CDR3 region has the DNA TGTGCCAGCAGCTTAACCGGGCGGGATACTGAAGCTTTCTTT.

This chain links TRBV9 with TRBJ1-2, with D perhaps TRBD1 (5 bases). The V end lost 4 bases, the J end lost 6 bases, and 16 bases lay between the germline ends. There are 14 residues in the CDR3. Germline V gives CDR1 SGDLS, CDR2 YYNGEE. CDR3 DNA sequence: TGTGCCAGCAGCCCTACAGGAAGCCTGAATGGCTACACCTTC. It specifies CASSPTGSLNGYTF.

This chain uses TRBV5-1 with TRBJ2-1; 14 bases align to TRBD2. The V gene's germline CDR1 is SGHRS and CDR2 YFSETQ. There are 17 residues in the CDR3. Trimming removed 4 bases from V and 9 bases from J; junction bases left unmatched: 12. The DNA for the CDR3 is TGCGCCAGCAGCCTAGCTCCGGGACTAGCGGGAGATGGTGAGCAGTTCTTC. Protein sequence: CASSLAPGLAGDGEQFF.

This chain links TRBV7-9 with TRBJ1-4; perhaps TRBD1 as D (6 bases). The length of the CDR3 is 13 residues. Trimming left V 2 bases short and J 7 bases short, with 8 bases between. Per the germline V gene, CDR1 is SEHNR and CDR2 is FQNEAQ (reference sequence). In nucleotides, the CDR3 is TGTGCCAGCAGCTTAACAGGGAGTGAAAAACTGTTTTTT. It specifies CASSLTGSEKLFF.